This TCR beta chain appears in the sequencing data of a study of blood T cell repertoires in COVID-19. Study background: There were acute and convalescent COVID-19 samples, and they came from the United States, Italy and Spain. T cells, B-cell-depleted T cells, or PBMCs supplied cDNA or gDNA.

The table came from immunoSEQ multiplex PCR; TCRdb's copy has only in-frame clones and leaves some out. Of 200,000 to 250,000 clones in the sample, just under 85% are singletons; the top ten hold 1.3%. Trimming at V came to 7 bases and at J to 0 bases, leaving 7 bases not matched to a gene. The CDR3 sequence is 15 residues long. CDR1 and CDR2 from the germline V gene are SGHRS and YFSETQ. This clonotype originated in a woman in her thirties or forties with acute COVID-19. The rearrangement uses TRBV5-1 and TRBJ1-1, with 9 bases that match TRBD1. The source material was PBMCs or T cells enriched from blood (not recorded which). This chain's CDR3 is CASRRGQGMNTEAFF. CDR3 DNA: TGCGCCAGCCGCAGGGGACAGGGAATGAACACTGAAGCTTTCTTT.